This TCR beta chain emerged from a study of blood T cell repertoires in COVID-19. Study-level background: Both acute and convalescent COVID-19 samples were obtained from the United States, Italy and Spain. T cells, B-cell-depleted T cells, or PBMCs provided the cDNA or gDNA that served as material.

The CDR3 length is 14 residues. In germline, CDR1 is MDHEN, CDR2 SYDVKM. With 4 bases removed from V and 1 base from J, the gap between germline ends came to 8 bases. The data were produced by immunoSEQ multiplex PCR, yet TCRdb's version contains in-frame clones alone and is incomplete. The data hold roughly 130,000 clones, with more than 65% observed a single time. The V and J genes are TRBV28 and TRBJ1-5; D gene uncertain. The TCR originated in a man of 80 years or more with acute or convalescent COVID-19. Sample: peripheral blood. CDR3 nucleotide sequence: TGTGCCAGCAGTTCACGTGGCAGCAATCAGCCCCAGCATTTT. Amino acids: CASSSRGSNQPQHF.